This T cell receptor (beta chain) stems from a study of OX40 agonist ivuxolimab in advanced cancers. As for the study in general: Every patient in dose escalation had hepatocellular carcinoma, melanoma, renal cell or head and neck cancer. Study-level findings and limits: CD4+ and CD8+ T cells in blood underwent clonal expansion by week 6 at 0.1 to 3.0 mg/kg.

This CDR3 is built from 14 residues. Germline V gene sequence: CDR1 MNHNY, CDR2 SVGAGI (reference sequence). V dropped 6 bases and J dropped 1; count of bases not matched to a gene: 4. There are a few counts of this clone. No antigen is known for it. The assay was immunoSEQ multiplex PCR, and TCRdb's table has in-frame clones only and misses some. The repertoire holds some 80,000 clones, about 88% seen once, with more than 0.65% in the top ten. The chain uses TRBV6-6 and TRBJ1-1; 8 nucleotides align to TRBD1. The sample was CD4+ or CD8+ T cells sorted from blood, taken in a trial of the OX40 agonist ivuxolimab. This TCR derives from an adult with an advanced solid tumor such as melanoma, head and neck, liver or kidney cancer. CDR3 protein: CASRSTGANTEAFF. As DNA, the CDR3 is TGTGCCAGCAGGTCGACAGGGGCGAACACTGAAGCTTTCTTT.